The 14 T cell receptor beta chains listed next were all sequenced from one sample in a study of CD8+ T cells in alopecia areata. Following RNA extraction, reverse transcription yielded cDNA that acted as the sequencing template. Produced via immunoSEQ multiplex PCR; TCRdb's table is partial and in-frame only. The repertoire has about 190,000 clones, over 50% of them found once; the top ten carry roughly 15%. The material was CD4+ T cells sorted from blood, obtained at week 0. Receptors were obtained from a human donor with alopecia areata.

The chain combines TRBV7-2 with TRBJ2-5; D gene unclear. The CDR3 runs to 13 residues. Germline V gene sequence: CDR1 SGHTA, CDR2 FQGNSA. V lost 2 bases, J lost 5 bases, and 9 bases lay in between. This CDR3 is CASSLSEAETQYF. DNA for the CDR3: TGTGCCAGCAGCTTAAGCGAGGCGGAGACCCAGTACTTC.

This chain links TRBV7-8 with TRBJ1-6, with TRBD1 identical over 12 bases. The ends lost 5 bases at V and 9 bases at J; junction bases unmatched: 5. This CDR3 comprises 15 residues. Germline CDR1 is SGHVS and CDR2 is FQNEAQ. CDR3 DNA sequence: TGTGCCAGCAGCGGACCGGGACAGGGGGCTTCACCCCTCCACTTT. Protein: CASSGPGQGASPLHF.

The genes are TRBV29-1 and TRBJ2-1, with D possibly matching TRBD2 (5 bases). CDR3 length equals 15 residues. V was cut by 3 bases and J by 0 bases, with 12 bases left in between. The germline gives CDR1 SQVTM, CDR2 ANQGSEA. This CDR3 reads CSVDTPRGSYNEQFF. CDR3 nucleotide sequence: TGCAGCGTTGATACCCCCCGGGGCTCCTACAATGAGCAGTTCTTC.

The chain recombines TRBV20-1 with TRBJ1-1, with D hard to call. This CDR3 has 11 residues. Germline V lookup: CDR1 DFQATT, CDR2 SNEGSKA (reference sequence). The CDR3 reads CRLEGNTEAFF. CDR3 sequence (DNA): TGCAGGCTCGAGGGGAACACTGAAGCTTTCTTT.

The chain recombines TRBV6-6 with TRBJ2-7; tentative D call: TRBD2 (6 bases). The CDR3 covers 15 residues. Trimming stripped 1 base from V and 2 bases from J, with 12 bases between. The germline CDR1 and CDR2 sequences are MNHNY and SVGAGI (reference sequence). The CDR3 reads CASSYLIGGTYEQYF. CDR3 coding DNA: TGTGCCAGCAGTTACTTGATCGGGGGTACCTACGAGCAGTACTTC.

The CDR3 nucleotides read TGTGCCAGCATCCCCCTGGGACAGGGGGCTTACAATGAGCAGTTCTTC. It encodes CASIPLGQGAYNEQFF. The chain is built from TRBV7-9 and TRBJ2-1; 12 bases map to TRBD1. This CDR3 contains 16 residues. Germline trimming cut 7 bases from V and 4 bases from J; bases unmatched to any gene: 8. Looked up from germline, CDR1 is SEHNR and CDR2 is FQNEAQ (reference sequence).

The rearrangement uses TRBV2 and TRBJ2-3; 8 bases line up with TRBD2. The CDR3 has 15 amino acids. Looked up from germline, CDR1 is SNHLY and CDR2 is FYNNEI. V shed 5 bases and J 1 base; nucleotides not matched to a gene: 5. In DNA, the CDR3 is TGTGCCAGCAGTCGTCCAGCGGGAGGCACAGATACGCAGTATTTT. Translated, it gives CASSRPAGGTDTQYF.

J is TRBJ1-6 and V is TRBV30, with D possibly TRBD1 on 6 matching bases. Germline CDR1 reads GTSNPN; CDR2 reads SVGIG (reference sequence). Trimming pared 1 base from V and 7 bases from J, leaving 14 bases between. CDR3 length equals 15 residues. The CDR3 nucleotides are TGTGCCTGGAGTGACCCGAGGGGGTCCAATTCACCCCTCCACTTT. This codes for CAWSDPRGSNSPLHF.

This clone was detected ten times or more. This CDR3 is CAISDVGTDTQYF. The CDR3, as DNA: TGTGCCATCAGTGATGTGGGCACAGATACGCAGTATTTT. The chain recombines TRBV10-3 with TRBJ2-3, with unresolved D. Germline assignment: CDR1 ENHRY and CDR2 SYGVKD. The CDR3 is 13 residues long. V was trimmed by 3 bases and J by 1 base, leaving 5 bases between them.

The gene calls are TRBV4-1 and TRBJ1-5; no clear D. The germline V gene has CDR1 MGHRA and CDR2 YSYEKL. Trimming removed 0 bases at V and 0 bases at J, with 12 bases between. The CDR3 has 17 residues. The CDR3 is CASSQEYRRSSNQPQHF. The CDR3, as DNA: TGCGCCAGCAGCCAAGAGTATCGGCGCTCTAGCAATCAGCCCCAGCATTTT.

J is TRBJ2-7 and V is TRBV5-6, with 9 bases lining up with TRBD1. CDR3 length equals 17 residues. Per the germline V gene, CDR1 is SGHDT and CDR2 is YYEEEE. With 4 bases clipped from V and 4 bases from J, the junction kept 15 bases outside the gene matches. The CDR3 DNA follows: TGTGCCAGCAGCGTCTACAGGGGGACAGGGACCCGATACGAGCAGTACTTC. This encodes CASSVYRGTGTRYEQYF.

J is TRBJ1-6 and V is TRBV30; 8 bases are shared with TRBD1. The CDR3 runs to 13 residues. Germline loops: CDR1 GTSNPN, CDR2 SVGIG (reference sequence). The junction had 7 bases not matched to a gene; V was cut back by 6 bases and J by 9 bases. CDR3: CACQGAGGSPLHF. In nucleotides, the CDR3 is TGTGCCTGCCAGGGGGCTGGCGGTTCACCCCTCCACTTT.

This rearrangement joins TRBV5-1 to TRBJ2-5; 8 nucleotides align to TRBD1. Trimming cost V 3 bases and J 4 bases; bases outside gene matches: 5. The CDR3 is 14 residues long. CDR1 is SGHRS and CDR2 is YFSETQ in the germline V gene. The chain's CDR3 is CASSSTTGVETQYF. The DNA of the CDR3 is TGCGCCAGCAGCTCGACGACAGGGGTAGAGACCCAGTACTTC. Looking up the rest from reference TRBV5-1 and TRBJ2-5 gives the full variable domain: KAGVTQTPRYLIKTRGQQVTLSCSPISGHRSVSWYQQTPGQGLQFLFEYFSETQRNKGNFPGRFSGRQFSNSRSEMNVSTLELGDSALYLCASSSTTGVETQYFGPGTRLLVL.

The CDR3 is CASSSLGQGARDTQYF. CDR3 coding DNA: TGTGCCAGTAGTTCACTCGGACAGGGGGCTAGAGATACGCAGTATTTT. J is TRBJ2-3 and V is TRBV19; 11 bases match TRBD1. CDR3 length: 16 amino acids. Germline V CDR1 and CDR2: LNHDA, SQIVND (reference sequence). The J segment lost 5 bases and the V segment lost 5 bases, leaving 9 bases of the junction unmatched.